This T cell receptor beta chain was profiled in a study of cytomegalovirus exposure and HLA in healthy donors. This clone was seen a single time. The antigen remains unidentified. At one end the junction does not follow the germline gene, possibly because of a read error. With 60 Vbeta and 13 Jbeta primers, the PCR was carried out. The table came from immunoSEQ multiplex PCR; TCRdb's copy has only in-frame clones and leaves some out. The sample has approximately 170,000 clones, 75% to 85% seen once; the top ten hold roughly 0.82%. The CDR3 is 21 residues long. Germline CDR1 is SGHDN and CDR2 is FVKESK. Donors likely had unrecorded immune exposures despite being nominally healthy when sampled. Points from the study as a whole: Across donors, most TCRs were seen rarely, yet some public ones were widespread. Investigators reported 150 to 200 TCR beta chains as tied to cytomegalovirus.

This chain links TRBV14 with TRBJ2-4, with D perhaps TRBD2 (7 bases). The sequence was obtained from a female donor in good health and CMV-seronegative. The sample was PBMCs. The CDR3 loop is CASSQAAGTGPIQLAKSIQYF. Here the CDR3 DNA reads TGTGCCAGCAGCCAGGCAGCGGGAACAGGGCCTATCCAACTAGCCAAAAGCATTCAGTACTTC.